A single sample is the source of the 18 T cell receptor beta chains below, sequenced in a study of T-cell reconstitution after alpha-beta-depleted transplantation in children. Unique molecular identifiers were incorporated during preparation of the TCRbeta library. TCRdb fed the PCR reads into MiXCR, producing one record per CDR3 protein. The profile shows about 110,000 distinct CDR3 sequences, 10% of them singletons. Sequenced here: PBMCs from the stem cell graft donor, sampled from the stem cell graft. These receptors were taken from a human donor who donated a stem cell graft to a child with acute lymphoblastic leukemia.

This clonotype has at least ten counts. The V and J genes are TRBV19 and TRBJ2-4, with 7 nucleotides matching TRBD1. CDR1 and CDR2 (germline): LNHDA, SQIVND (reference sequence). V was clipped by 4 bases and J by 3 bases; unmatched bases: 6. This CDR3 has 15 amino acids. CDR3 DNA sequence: TGTGCCAGTAGTAAAACAGGGGTTGACAAAAACATTCAGTACTTC. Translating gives CASSKTGVDKNIQYF. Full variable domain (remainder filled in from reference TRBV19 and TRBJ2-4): DGGITQSPKYLFRKEGQNVTLSCEQNLNHDAMYWYRQDPGQGLRLIYYSQIVNDFQKGDIAEGYSVSREKKESFPLTVTSAQKNPTAFYLCASSKTGVDKNIQYFGAGTRLSVL.

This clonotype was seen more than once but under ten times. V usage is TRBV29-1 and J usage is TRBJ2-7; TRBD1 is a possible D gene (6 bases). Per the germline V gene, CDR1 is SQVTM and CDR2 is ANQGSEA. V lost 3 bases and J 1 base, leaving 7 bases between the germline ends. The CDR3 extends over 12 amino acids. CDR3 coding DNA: TGCAGCGTTGACAGGGGTTCCTACGAGCAGTACTTC. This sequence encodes CSVDRGSYEQYF.

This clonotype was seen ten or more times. CDR3 nucleotide sequence: TGTGCCAGCAGCGGGGGAATCAGGACTAATGAAAAACTGTTTTTT. Translation: CASSGGIRTNEKLFF. This chain connects TRBV2 to TRBJ1-4; possible D gene TRBD1, 5 bases. The germline gives CDR1 SNHLY, CDR2 FYNNEI. V was shortened by 6 bases and J by 2 bases, with 13 bases between the two germline ends. The CDR3 extends over 15 amino acids.

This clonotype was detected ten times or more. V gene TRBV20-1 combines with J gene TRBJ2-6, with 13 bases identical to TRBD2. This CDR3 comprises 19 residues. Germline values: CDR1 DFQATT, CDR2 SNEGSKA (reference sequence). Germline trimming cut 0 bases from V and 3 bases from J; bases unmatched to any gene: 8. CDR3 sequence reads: CSARDYGLAGVFGANVLTF. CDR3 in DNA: TGCAGTGCTAGAGATTACGGACTAGCGGGAGTATTTGGGGCCAACGTCCTGACTTTC.

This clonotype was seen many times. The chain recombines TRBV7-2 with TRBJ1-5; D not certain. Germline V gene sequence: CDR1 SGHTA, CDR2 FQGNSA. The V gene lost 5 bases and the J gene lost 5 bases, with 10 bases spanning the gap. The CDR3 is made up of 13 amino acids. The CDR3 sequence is CASSARRDQPQHF. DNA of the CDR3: TGTGCCAGCAGCGCACGTAGGGATCAGCCCCAGCATTTT.

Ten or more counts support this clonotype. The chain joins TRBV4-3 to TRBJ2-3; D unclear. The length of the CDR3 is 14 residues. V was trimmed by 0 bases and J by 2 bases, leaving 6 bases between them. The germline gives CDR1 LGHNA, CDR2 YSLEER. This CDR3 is CASSQDGLTDTQYF. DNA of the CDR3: TGCGCCAGCAGCCAAGATGGGCTCACAGATACGCAGTATTTT.

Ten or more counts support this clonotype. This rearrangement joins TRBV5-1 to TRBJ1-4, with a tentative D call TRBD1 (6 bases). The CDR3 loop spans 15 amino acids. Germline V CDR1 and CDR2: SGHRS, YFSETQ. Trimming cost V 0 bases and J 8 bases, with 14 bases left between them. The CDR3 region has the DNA TGCGCCAGCAGCTTGGCCGGGACATGGGGGGAAAAACTGTTTTTT. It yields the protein CASSLAGTWGEKLFF.

The CDR3 region is CASSATRGPGTEAFF. DNA of the CDR3: TGTGCCAGCAGCGCGACCAGGGGGCCGGGCACTGAAGCTTTCTTT. The chain couples TRBV7-2 to TRBJ1-1, with 8 bases lining up with TRBD1. CDR3 size: 15 residues. The ends lost 5 bases at V and 4 bases at J; junction bases unmatched: 9. Germline V gives CDR1 SGHTA, CDR2 FQGNSA. The full variable domain, its missing parts supplied by reference TRBV7-2 and TRBJ1-1, is GAGVSQSPSNKVTEKGKDVELRCDPISGHTALYWYRQSLGQGLEFLIYFQGNSAPDKSGLPSDRFSAERTGGSVSTLTIQRTQQEDSAVYLCASSATRGPGTEAFFGQGTRLTVV.

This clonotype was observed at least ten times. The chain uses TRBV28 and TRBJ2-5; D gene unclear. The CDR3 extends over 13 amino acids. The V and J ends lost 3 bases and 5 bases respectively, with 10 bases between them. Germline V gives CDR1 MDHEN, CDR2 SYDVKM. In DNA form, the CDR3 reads TGTGCCAGCAGTTTTGATGGGCGGGAGACCCAGTACTTC. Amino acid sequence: CASSFDGRETQYF.

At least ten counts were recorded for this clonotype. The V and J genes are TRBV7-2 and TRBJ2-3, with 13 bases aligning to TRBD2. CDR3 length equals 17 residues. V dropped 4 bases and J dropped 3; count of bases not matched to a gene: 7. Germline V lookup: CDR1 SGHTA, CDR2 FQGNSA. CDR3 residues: CASSSGTSGVGTDTQYF. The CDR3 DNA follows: TGTGCCAGCAGCTCGGGGACTAGCGGGGTGGGAACAGATACGCAGTATTTT.

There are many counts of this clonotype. CDR3 protein: CASSLAPGQGAGGYTF. The CDR3 DNA is TGTGCCAGCAGCTTAGCGCCGGGACAGGGGGCAGGCGGCTACACCTTC. The rearrangement uses TRBV7-6 and TRBJ1-2, with 12 bases lining up with TRBD1. The CDR3 loop spans 16 amino acids. Looked up from germline, CDR1 is SGHVS and CDR2 is FNYEAQ. The V segment lost 0 bases and the J segment 8 bases; nucleotides outside the gene matches: 7.

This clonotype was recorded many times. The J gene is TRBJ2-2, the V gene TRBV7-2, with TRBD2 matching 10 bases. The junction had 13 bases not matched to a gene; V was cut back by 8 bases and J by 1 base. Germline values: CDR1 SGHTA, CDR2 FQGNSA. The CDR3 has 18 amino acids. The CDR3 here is CASDLAGGGLGNTGELFF. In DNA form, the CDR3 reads TGTGCCAGCGATTTAGCGGGGGGCGGACTGGGGAACACCGGGGAGCTGTTTTTT.

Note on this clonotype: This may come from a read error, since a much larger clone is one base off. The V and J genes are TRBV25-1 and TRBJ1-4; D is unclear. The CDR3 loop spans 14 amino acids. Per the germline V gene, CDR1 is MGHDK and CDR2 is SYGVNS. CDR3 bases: TGTGCCAGCAGCAACCTGGGTCCGGCCGAAAAAGTGTTTTTT. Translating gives CASSNLGPAEKVFF.

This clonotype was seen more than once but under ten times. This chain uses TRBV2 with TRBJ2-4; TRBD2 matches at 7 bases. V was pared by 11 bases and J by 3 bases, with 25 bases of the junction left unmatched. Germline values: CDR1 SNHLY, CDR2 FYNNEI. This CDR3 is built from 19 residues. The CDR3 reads CACCPGRRVSGSDKNIQYF. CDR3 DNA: TGTGCCTGCTGTCCGGGGAGGAGGGTTAGCGGGTCGGACAAAAACATTCAGTACTTC.

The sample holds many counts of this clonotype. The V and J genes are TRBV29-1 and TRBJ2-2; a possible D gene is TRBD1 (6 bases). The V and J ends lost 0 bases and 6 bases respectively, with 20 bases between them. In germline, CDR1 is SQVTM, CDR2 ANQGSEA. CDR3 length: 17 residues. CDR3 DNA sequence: TGCAGCGTTGAAGACCCCGGGACATCTGTCTCACCCGGGGAGCTGTTTTTT. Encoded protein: CSVEDPGTSVSPGELFF.

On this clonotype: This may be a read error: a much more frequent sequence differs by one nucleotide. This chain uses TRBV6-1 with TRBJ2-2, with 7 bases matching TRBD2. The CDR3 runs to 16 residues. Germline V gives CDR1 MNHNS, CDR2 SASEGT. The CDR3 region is CASFSLIAGVTRELFF. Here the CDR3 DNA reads TGTGCCAGCTTCTCCCTCATTGCGGGGGTCACCAGGGAGCTGTTTTTT.

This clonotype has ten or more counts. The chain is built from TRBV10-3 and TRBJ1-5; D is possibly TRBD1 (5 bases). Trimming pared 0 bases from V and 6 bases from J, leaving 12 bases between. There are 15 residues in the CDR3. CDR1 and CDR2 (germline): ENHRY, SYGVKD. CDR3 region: CAISESERGGQPQHF. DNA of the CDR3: TGTGCCATCAGTGAGTCAGAAAGGGGCGGTCAGCCCCAGCATTTT.

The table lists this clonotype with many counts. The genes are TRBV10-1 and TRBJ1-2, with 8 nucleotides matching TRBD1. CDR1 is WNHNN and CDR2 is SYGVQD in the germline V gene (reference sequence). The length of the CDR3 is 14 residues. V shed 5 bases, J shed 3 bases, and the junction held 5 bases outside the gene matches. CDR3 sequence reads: CASSPGQGDYGYTF. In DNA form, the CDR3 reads TGCGCCAGCAGTCCCGGACAGGGCGACTATGGCTACACCTTC.